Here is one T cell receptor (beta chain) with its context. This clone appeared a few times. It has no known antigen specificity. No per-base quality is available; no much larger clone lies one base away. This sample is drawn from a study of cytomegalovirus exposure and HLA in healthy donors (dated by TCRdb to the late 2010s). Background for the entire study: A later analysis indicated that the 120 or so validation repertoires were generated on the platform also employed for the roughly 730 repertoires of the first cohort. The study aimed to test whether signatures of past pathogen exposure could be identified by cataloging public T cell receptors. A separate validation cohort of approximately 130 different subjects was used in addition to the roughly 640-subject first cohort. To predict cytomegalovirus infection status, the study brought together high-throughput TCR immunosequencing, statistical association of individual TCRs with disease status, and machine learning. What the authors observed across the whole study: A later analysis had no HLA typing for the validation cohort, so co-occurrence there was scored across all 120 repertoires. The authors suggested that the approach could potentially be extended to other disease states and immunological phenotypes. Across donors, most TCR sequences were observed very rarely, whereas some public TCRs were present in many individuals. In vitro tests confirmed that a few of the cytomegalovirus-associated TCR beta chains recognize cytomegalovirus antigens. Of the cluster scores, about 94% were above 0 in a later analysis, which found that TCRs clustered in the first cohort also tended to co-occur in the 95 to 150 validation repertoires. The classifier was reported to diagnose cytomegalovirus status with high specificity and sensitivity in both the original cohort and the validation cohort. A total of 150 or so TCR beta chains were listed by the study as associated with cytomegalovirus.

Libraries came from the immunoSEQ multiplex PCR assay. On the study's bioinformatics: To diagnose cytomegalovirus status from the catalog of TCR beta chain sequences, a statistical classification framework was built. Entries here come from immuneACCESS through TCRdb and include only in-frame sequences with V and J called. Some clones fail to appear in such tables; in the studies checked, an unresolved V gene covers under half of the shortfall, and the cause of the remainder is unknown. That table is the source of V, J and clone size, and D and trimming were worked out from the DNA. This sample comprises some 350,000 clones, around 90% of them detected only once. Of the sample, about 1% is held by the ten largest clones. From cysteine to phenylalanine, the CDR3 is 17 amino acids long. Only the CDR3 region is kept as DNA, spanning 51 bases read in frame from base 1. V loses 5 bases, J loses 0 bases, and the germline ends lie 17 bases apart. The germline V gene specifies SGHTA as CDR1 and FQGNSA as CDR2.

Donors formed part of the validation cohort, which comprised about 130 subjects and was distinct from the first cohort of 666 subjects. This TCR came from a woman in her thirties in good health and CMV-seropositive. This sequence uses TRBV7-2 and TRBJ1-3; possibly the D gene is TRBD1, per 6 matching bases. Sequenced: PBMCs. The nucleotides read TGTGCCAGCAGCCCTCAAGACAGGATCGTCTCTGGAAACACCATATATTTT. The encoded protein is CASSPQDRIVSGNTIYF.